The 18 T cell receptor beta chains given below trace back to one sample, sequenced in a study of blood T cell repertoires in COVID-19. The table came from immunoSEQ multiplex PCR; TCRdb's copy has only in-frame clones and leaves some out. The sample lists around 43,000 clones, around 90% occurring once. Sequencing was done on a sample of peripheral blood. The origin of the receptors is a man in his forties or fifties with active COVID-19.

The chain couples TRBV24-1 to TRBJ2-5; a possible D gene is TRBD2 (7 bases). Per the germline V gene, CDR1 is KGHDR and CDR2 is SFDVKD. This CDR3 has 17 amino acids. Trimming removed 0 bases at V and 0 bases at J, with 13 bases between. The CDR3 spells CATSDLQRDTHQETQYF. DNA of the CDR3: TGTGCCACCAGTGATTTGCAGCGGGACACACACCAAGAGACCCAGTACTTC.

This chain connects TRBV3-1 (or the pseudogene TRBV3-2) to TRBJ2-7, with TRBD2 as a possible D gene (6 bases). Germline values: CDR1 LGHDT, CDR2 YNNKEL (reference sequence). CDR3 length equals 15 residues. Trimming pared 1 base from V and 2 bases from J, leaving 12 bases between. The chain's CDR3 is CASSQGGLLTYEQYF. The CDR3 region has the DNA TGTGCCAGCAGCCAAGGGGGACTTCTAACCTACGAGCAGTACTTC.

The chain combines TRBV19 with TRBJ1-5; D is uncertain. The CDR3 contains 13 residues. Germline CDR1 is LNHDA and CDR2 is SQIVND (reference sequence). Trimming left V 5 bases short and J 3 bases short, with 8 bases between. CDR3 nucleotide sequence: TGTGCCAGTAGTTGGCAGTTCAATCAGCCCCAGCATTTT. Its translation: CASSWQFNQPQHF.

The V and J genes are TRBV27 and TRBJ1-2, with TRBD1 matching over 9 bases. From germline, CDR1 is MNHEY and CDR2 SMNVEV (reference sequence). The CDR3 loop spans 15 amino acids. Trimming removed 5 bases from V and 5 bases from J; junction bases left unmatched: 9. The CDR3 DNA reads TGTGCCAGCAGTACCGCACTGGGGACAGGGTATGGCTACACCTTC. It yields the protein CASSTALGTGYGYTF.

The CDR3 here is CASSAGIGIDYEQYF. The CDR3 DNA reads as TGTGCCAGCAGCGCCGGGATAGGAATAGATTACGAGCAGTACTTC. The V gene is TRBV7-2, the J gene TRBJ2-7; D is perhaps TRBD2 (5 bases). Per germline, CDR1 SGHTA and CDR2 FQGNSA. This CDR3 comprises 15 residues. Deletions cut 5 bases from V and 4 bases from J, with 18 bases between.

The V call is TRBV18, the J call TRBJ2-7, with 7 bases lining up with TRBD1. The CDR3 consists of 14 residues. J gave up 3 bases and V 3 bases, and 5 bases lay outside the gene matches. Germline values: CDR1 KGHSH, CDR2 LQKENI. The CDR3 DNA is TGTGCCAGCTCACCTCTCCGACAGGGCTACGAGCAGTACTTC. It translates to CASSPLRQGYEQYF. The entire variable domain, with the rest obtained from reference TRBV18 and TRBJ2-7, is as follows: NAGVMQNPRHLVRRRGQEARLRCSPMKGHSHVYWYRQLPEEGLKFMVYLQKENIIDESGMPKERFSAEFPKEGPSILRIQQVVRGDSAAYFCASSPLRQGYEQYFGPGTRLTVT.

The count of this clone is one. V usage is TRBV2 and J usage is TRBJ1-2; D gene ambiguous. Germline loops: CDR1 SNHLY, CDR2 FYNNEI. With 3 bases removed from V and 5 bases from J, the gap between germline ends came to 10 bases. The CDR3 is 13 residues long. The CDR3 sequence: CASSEGVGYGYTF. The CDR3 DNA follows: TGTGCCAGCAGTGAGGGAGTGGGGTATGGCTACACCTTC.

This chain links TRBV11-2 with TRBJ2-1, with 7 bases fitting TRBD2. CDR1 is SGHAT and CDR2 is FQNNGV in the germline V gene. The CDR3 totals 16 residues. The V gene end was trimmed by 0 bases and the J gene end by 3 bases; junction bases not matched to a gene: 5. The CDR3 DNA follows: TGTGCCAGCAGCTTAGAAAGCGGGATTATCTACAATGAGCAGTTCTTC. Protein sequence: CASSLESGIIYNEQFF.

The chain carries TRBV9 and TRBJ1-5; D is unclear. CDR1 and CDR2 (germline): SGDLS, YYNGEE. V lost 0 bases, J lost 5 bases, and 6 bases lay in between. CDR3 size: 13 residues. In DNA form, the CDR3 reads TGTGCCAGCAGCGTAGGGGAGTATCAGCCCCAGCATTTT. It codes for CASSVGEYQPQHF.

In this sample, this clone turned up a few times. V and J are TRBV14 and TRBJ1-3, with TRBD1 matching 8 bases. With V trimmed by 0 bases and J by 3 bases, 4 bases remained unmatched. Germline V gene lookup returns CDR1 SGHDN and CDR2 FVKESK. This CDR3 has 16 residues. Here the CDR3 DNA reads TGTGCCAGCAGCCAAGATACGGGACAGGTTGGAAACACCATATATTTT. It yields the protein CASSQDTGQVGNTIYF.

The DNA for the CDR3 is TGCGCCAGCAGCTTGGCCGTCGGAGGGTTCGATGAGCAGTTCTTC. Translated: CASSLAVGGFDEQFF. The gene calls are TRBV5-1 and TRBJ2-1; tentatively, D is TRBD2 (6 bases). This CDR3 has 15 residues. Looked up from germline, CDR1 is SGHRS and CDR2 is YFSETQ. Between the trimmed V and J ends, which lost 0 bases and 8 bases, there was a span of 15 bases.

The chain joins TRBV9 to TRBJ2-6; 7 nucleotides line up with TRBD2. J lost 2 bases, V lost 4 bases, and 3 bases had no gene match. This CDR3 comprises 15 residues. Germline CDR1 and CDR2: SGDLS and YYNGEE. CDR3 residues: CASSPRGAGANVLTF. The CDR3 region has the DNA TGTGCCAGCAGCCCCCGGGGGGCTGGGGCCAACGTCCTGACTTTC. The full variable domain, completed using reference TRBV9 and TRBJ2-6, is DSGVTQTPKHLITATGQRVTLRCSPRSGDLSVYWYQQSLDQGLQFLIQYYNGEERAKGNILERFSAQQFPDLHSELNLSSLELGDSALYFCASSPRGAGANVLTFGAGSRLTVL.

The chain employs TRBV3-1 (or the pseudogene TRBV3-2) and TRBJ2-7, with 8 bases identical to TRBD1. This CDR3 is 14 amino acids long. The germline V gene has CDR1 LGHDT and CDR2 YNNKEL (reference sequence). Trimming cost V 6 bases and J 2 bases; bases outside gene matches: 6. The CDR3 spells CASSPGQEAYEQYF. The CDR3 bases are TGTGCCAGCAGTCCGGGACAGGAGGCCTACGAGCAGTACTTC.

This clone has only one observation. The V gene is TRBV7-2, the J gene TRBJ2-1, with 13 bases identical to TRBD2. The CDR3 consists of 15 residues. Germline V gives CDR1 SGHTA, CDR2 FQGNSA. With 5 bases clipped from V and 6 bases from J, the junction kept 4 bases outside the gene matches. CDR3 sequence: CASSPWTSGSNEQFF. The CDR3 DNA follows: TGTGCCAGCAGCCCCTGGACTAGCGGGAGCAATGAGCAGTTCTTC.

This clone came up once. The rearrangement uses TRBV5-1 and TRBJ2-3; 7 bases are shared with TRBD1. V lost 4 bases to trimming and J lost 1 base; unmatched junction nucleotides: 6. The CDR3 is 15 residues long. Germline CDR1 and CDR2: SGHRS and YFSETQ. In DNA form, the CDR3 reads TGCGCCAGCAGCCCCGGGGACAGCCGCACAGATACGCAGTATTTT. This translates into CASSPGDSRTDTQYF. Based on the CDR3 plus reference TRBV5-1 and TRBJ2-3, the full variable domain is KAGVTQTPRYLIKTRGQQVTLSCSPISGHRSVSWYQQTPGQGLQFLFEYFSETQRNKGNFPGRFSGRQFSNSRSEMNVSTLELGDSALYLCASSPGDSRTDTQYFGPGTRLTVL.

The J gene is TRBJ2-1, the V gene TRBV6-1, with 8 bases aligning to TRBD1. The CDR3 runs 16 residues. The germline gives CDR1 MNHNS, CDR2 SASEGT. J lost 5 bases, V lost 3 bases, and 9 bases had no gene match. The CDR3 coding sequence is TGTGCCAGCAGTGATACTGACAGGGGTGGGAACAATGAGCAGTTCTTC. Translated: CASSDTDRGGNNEQFF.

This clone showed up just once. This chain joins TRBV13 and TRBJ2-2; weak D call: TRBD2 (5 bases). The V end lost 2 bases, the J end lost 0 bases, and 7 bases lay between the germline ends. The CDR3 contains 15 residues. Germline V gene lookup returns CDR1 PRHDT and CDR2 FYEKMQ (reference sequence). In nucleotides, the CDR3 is TGTGCCAGCAGCTTACAAGCGGCGAACACCGGGGAGCTGTTTTTT. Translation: CASSLQAANTGELFF.

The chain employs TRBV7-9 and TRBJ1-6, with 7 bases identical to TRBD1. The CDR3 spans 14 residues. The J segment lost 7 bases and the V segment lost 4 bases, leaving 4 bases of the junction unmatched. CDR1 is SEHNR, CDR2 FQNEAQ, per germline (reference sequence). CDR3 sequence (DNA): TGTGCCAGCAGCTCGGGACAGCAGAATTCACCCCTCCACTTT. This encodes CASSSGQQNSPLHF. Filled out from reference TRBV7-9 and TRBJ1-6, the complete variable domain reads DTGVSQNPRHKITKRGQNVTFRCDPISEHNRLYWYRQTLGQGPEFLTYFQNEAQLEKSRLLSDRFSAERPKGSFSTLEIQRTEQGDSAMYLCASSSGQQNSPLHFGNGTRLTVT.